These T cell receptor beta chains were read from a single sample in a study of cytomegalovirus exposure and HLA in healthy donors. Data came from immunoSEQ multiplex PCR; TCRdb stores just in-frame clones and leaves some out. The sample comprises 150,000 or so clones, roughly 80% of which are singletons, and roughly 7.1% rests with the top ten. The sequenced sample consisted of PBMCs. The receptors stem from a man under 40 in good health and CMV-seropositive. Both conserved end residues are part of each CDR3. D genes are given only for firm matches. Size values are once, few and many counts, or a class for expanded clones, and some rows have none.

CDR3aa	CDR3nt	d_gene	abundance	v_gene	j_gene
CASSYSTGAEAFF	TGTGCCAGCAGTTACTCGACAGGAGCTGAAGCTTTCTTT	.	.	TRBV6-5	TRBJ1-1
CASSQDLRQSNYGYTF	TGTGCCAGCAGCCAGGACCTCCGACAGAGTAACTATGGCTACACCTTC	.	.	TRBV4-2	TRBJ1-2
CASSLAGRVNQPQHF	TGTGCCAGCAGCTTAGCGGGCAGGGTGAATCAGCCCCAGCATTTT	.	.	TRBV7-9	TRBJ1-5
CASSLGPAGGDNEQFF	TGTGCCAGCAGTTTAGGTCCAGCGGGCGGCGACAATGAGCAGTTCTTC	.	.	TRBV28	TRBJ2-1
CASSPTQGENQPQHF	TGTGCCAGCTCACCAACACAGGGGGAGAATCAGCCCCAGCATTTT	TRBD1	.	TRBV18	TRBJ1-5
CASRNEGTGELFF	TGTGCCAGTAGGAATGAGGGCACCGGGGAGCTGTTTTTT	.	.	TRBV7-9	TRBJ2-2
CASALTGASGELFF	TGTGCTAGTGCTTTGACAGGGGCCAGTGGGGAGCTGTTTTTT	TRBD1	.	TRBV12-5	TRBJ2-2
CASSTSRIHEQYF	TGTGCCAGCAGTACTTCTCGTATCCACGAGCAGTACTTC	.	few	TRBV27	TRBJ2-7
CASSDPRQGNTEAFF	TGTGCCAGCAGCGATCCCAGACAGGGCAACACTGAAGCTTTCTTT	TRBD1	.	TRBV27	TRBJ1-1
CASSFRPGSTWEQYF	TGTGCCAGCAGTTTCCGGCCAGGGTCTACTTGGGAGCAGTACTTC	.	.	TRBV27	TRBJ2-7
CASSIRGRGAYNEQFF	TGTGCCAGCTCGATTCGAGGAAGGGGCGCCTACAATGAGCAGTTCTTC	.	.	TRBV7-9	TRBJ2-1
CASSLLSGGGDREAFF	TGTGCCAGCAGCCTACTCTCCGGGGGGGGAGATCGGGAAGCTTTCTTT	.	.	TRBV28	TRBJ1-1
CASSSPRGHTRDEQYF	TGTGCCAGCAGCTCCCCCCGGGGACACACCCGGGACGAGCAGTACTTC	.	few	TRBV7-3	TRBJ2-7
CASSPRAGANNEQFF	TGTGCCAGCTCACCCCGGGCGGGGGCGAACAATGAGCAGTTCTTC	.	.	TRBV18	TRBJ2-1
CASTLTRGKGIMNTEAFF	TGTGCCAGCACCCTTACCAGGGGGAAGGGGATTATGAACACTGAAGCTTTCTTT	TRBD1	.	TRBV5-4	TRBJ1-1
CAWRALNSNQPQHF	TGTGCCTGGAGAGCTCTTAATAGCAATCAGCCCCAGCATTTT	.	.	TRBV30	TRBJ1-5